This record looks at one T cell receptor (beta chain) sequence and its context. This entry belongs to a study of blood T cell repertoires in COVID-19. Across the study: Some COVID-19 samples were acute and others convalescent; all came from the United States, Italy and Spain. T cells, B-cell-depleted T cells, or PBMCs provided the cDNA or gDNA that served as material.

The V end was cut by 0 bases, the J end by 1 base, with 12 bases between. There are 16 residues in the CDR3. Germline values: CDR1 SGDLS, CDR2 YYNGEE. Original analysis: Cell counts per sample came from amplifying reference gene primers. The data were produced by immunoSEQ multiplex PCR, yet TCRdb's version contains in-frame clones alone and is incomplete. V, J and clone size are those of that table, while D and trimming were read from the DNA. This sample has roughly 67,000 clones, with around 89% found just once. This TCR was sampled from a woman in her sixties or seventies with acute or convalescent COVID-19. Source material: peripheral blood. The gene calls are TRBV9 and TRBJ2-3, with no clear D. CDR3 protein: CASSVAAGYRTDTQYF. CDR3 DNA: TGTGCCAGCAGCGTAGCTGCCGGGTACCGCACAGATACGCAGTATTTT.